This entry lists 26 T cell receptor beta chains sequenced from one sample in a study of T cell responses to AZD1222 COVID-19 vaccine. The repertoire was sequenced with immunoSEQ multiplex PCR; TCRdb's copy has only in-frame clones and lacks some. In the table there are about 140,000 clones, around 90% of which are singletons. Sequences were derived from peripheral blood, sampled on day 0 of AZD1222 vaccination. The receptors shown here come from an adult in good health.

V and J are TRBV11-2 and TRBJ2-7; 8 nucleotides agree with TRBD1. After removal of 5 bases from V and 2 bases from J, the junction contained 11 bases not matched to a gene. Germline-derived CDR1 and CDR2 are SGHAT and FQNNGV. The CDR3 is made up of 16 amino acids. CDR3 region: CASSILPGQATYEQYF. CDR3 sequence (DNA): TGTGCCAGCAGCATTCTACCGGGACAGGCAACCTACGAGCAGTACTTC. Full variable domain (rest looked up from reference TRBV11-2 and TRBJ2-7): EAGVAQSPRYKIIEKRQSVAFWCNPISGHATLYWYQQILGQGPKLLIQFQNNGVVDDSQLPKDRFSAERLKGVDSTLKIQPAKLEDSAVYLCASSILPGQATYEQYFGPGTRLTVT.

This sequence joins TRBV28 and TRBJ1-5; 11 bases are shared with TRBD1. The CDR3 sequence is 15 residues long. Trimming took 2 bases from V and 6 from J; bases not matched to a gene: 3. Germline assignment: CDR1 MDHEN and CDR2 SYDVKM. CDR3 DNA: TGTGCCAGCAGTTTAGGACAGGGGGCGGTTCAGCCCCAGCATTTT. Its protein product is CASSLGQGAVQPQHF.

This chain joins TRBV27 and TRBJ2-1; 7 bases fit TRBD2. The CDR3 spans 15 residues. From germline, CDR1 is MNHEY and CDR2 SMNVEV (reference sequence). J was trimmed by 5 bases and V by 4 bases; bases with no gene match: 8. The CDR3 loop reads CASSSSGTFHNEQFF. As DNA, the CDR3 is TGTGCCAGCAGTTCGAGCGGGACCTTCCACAATGAGCAGTTCTTC.

V is TRBV5-4 and J is TRBJ2-1; weak D call: TRBD2 (7 bases). V was cut by 3 bases and J by 7 bases, with 14 bases left in between. CDR1 is SGHNT and CDR2 is YYREEE in the germline V gene (reference sequence). The CDR3 has 14 residues. This CDR3 is CASSWEGGYNEQFF. The CDR3 DNA reads TGTGCCAGCAGCTGGGAGGGGGGATATAATGAGCAGTTCTTC.

DNA of the CDR3: TGTGCCAGCAGCTTAAGGCGGGGACTAGCGGGAGAGGCGGATACGCAGTATTTT. Encoded protein: CASSLRRGLAGEADTQYF. The J gene is TRBJ2-3, the V gene TRBV7-9, with 14 positions matching TRBD2. The V gene end was trimmed by 2 bases and the J gene end by 6 bases; junction bases not matched to a gene: 10. Germline V gives CDR1 SEHNR, CDR2 FQNEAQ (reference sequence). The CDR3 totals 18 residues. The full variable domain, its missing parts supplied by reference TRBV7-9 and TRBJ2-3, is DTGVSQNPRHKITKRGQNVTFRCDPISEHNRLYWYRQTLGQGPEFLTYFQNEAQLEKSRLLSDRFSAERPKGSFSTLEIQRTEQGDSAMYLCASSLRRGLAGEADTQYFGPGTRLTVL.

This clone has only one observation. The chain uses TRBV28 and TRBJ1-2; TRBD1 matches at 9 bases. There are 13 residues in the CDR3. Germline assignment: CDR1 MDHEN and CDR2 SYDVKM. Unmatched junction bases numbered 5, after V lost 6 bases and J lost 6 bases. CDR3 in amino acids: CASSRNRGHGYTF. In DNA form, the CDR3 reads TGTGCCAGCAGCCGCAACAGGGGGCATGGCTACACCTTC.

The chain carries TRBV15 and TRBJ2-1; D gene unclear. The germline V gene encodes CDR1 LNHNV and CDR2 YYDKDF (reference sequence). There are 16 residues in the CDR3. Trimming stripped 1 base from V and 0 bases from J, with 10 bases between. The CDR3 is CATSRGSGSSYNEQFF. CDR3 nucleotides: TGTGCCACCAGCAGAGGGTCAGGAAGCTCCTACAATGAGCAGTTCTTC.

The rearrangement joins TRBV6-6 to TRBJ2-1; 11 positions agree with TRBD1. CDR3 length: 15 amino acids. CDR1 and CDR2 from the germline V gene are MNHNY and SVGAGI (reference sequence). V trimming: 6 bases; J trimming: 5 bases; junction bases outside the gene matches: 6. This CDR3 reads CASSSGQGANNEQFF. The CDR3 DNA follows: TGTGCCAGCAGCTCAGGACAGGGGGCCAACAATGAGCAGTTCTTC.

The V gene is TRBV19, the J gene TRBJ2-5; 8 bases agree with TRBD2. There are 17 residues in the CDR3. V was pared by 7 bases and J by 0 bases, with 13 bases of the junction left unmatched. Germline CDR1 LNHDA, CDR2 SQIVND (reference sequence). CDR3 amino acids: CASILRVPGLDQETQYF. CDR3 DNA sequence: TGTGCCAGTATATTGAGGGTCCCGGGACTAGACCAAGAGACCCAGTACTTC.

This rearrangement joins TRBV6-6 to TRBJ2-3, with a weak D call TRBD1 (5 bases). Trimming cost V 6 bases and J 4 bases, with 17 bases left between them. The CDR3 is made up of 15 amino acids. In germline, CDR1 is MNHNY, CDR2 SVGAGI (reference sequence). The CDR3 DNA reads TGTGCCAGCAGCCTTCTGGAGTTGGGGCCAGATACGCAGTATTTT. Residues: CASSLLELGPDTQYF.

A few counts support this clone. The gene calls are TRBV18 and TRBJ1-6; 7 nucleotides agree with TRBD1. The V gene's germline CDR1 is KGHSH and CDR2 LQKENI. CDR3 length equals 15 residues. J gave up 6 bases and V 5 bases, and 7 bases lay outside the gene matches. CDR3 nucleotide sequence: TGTGCCAGCTCAGATTACCAGGGGGGTAATTCACCCCTCCACTTT. Protein sequence: CASSDYQGGNSPLHF.

J is TRBJ1-6 and V is TRBV4-1; no clear D gene. The CDR3 has 14 amino acids. Trimming removed 0 bases from V and 7 bases from J, with 7 bases in between. CDR1 and CDR2 (germline): MGHRA, YSYEKL. CDR3 region: CASSQDRVNSPLHF. CDR3 coding DNA: TGCGCCAGCAGCCAAGATCGAGTGAATTCACCCCTCCACTTT.

The chain uses TRBV25-1 and TRBJ2-7; 8 nucleotides agree with TRBD1. Germline loops: CDR1 MGHDK, CDR2 SYGVNS. J was trimmed by 2 bases and V by 8 bases; bases with no gene match: 11. There are 15 residues in the CDR3. DNA for the CDR3: TGTGCCAGCCGGACCCGGGACAGGACACCCTACGAGCAGTACTTC. Amino acid sequence: CASRTRDRTPYEQYF.

The chain combines TRBV28 with TRBJ2-7; D possibly corresponds to TRBD1 (5 bases). The CDR3 is 14 amino acids. Germline loops: CDR1 MDHEN, CDR2 SYDVKM. Trimming shortened V by 10 bases and J by 1 base, and 17 bases separated the two germline ends. The chain's CDR3 is CATETGAASYEQYF. The CDR3 bases are TGTGCCACCGAAACAGGCGCCGCATCCTACGAGCAGTACTTC.

V gene TRBV5-1 combines with J gene TRBJ2-1, with 7 bases identical to TRBD2. The CDR3 covers 17 residues. Looked up from germline, CDR1 is SGHRS and CDR2 is YFSETQ. Germline trimming cut 1 base from V and 5 bases from J; bases unmatched to any gene: 12. CDR3 amino acids: CASSLTGRRTSDNEQFF. Written as DNA, the CDR3 is TGCGCCAGCAGCTTGACCGGGAGGAGGACATCAGACAATGAGCAGTTCTTC.

The rearrangement links TRBV6-2 or TRBV6-3 to TRBJ2-3; the D is unclear. Trimming removed 2 bases at V and 9 bases at J, with 12 bases between. The CDR3 has 13 amino acids. Germline V gene data show CDR1 as MNHEY and CDR2 as SVGEGT. The CDR3 DNA sequence: TGTGCCAGCAGTTACGGTCAACGAGACACGCAGTATTTT. Its protein product is CASSYGQRDTQYF.

This clone was seen once. V is TRBV21-1 and J is TRBJ2-2; TRBD2, as called in the table, went unchecked against the DNA. TRBV21-1 is a listed pseudogene. The CDR3 loop spans 15 amino acids. CDR3 amino acids: CASRGTSGRTGELFF. Here the CDR3 DNA reads TGTGCCAGCAGGGGGACTAGCGGGAGGACCGGGGAGCTGTTTTTT.

The V and J genes are TRBV29-1 and TRBJ1-6; D call uncertain. V shed 5 bases and J shed 0 bases, with 11 bases lying between them. Germline V gene sequence: CDR1 SQVTM, CDR2 ANQGSEA. The length of the CDR3 is 15 residues. The chain's CDR3 is CSVRHGFSYNSPLHF. For the CDR3, the DNA is TGCAGCGTTCGACACGGGTTCTCCTATAATTCACCCCTCCACTTT.

This clone was seen once. The J gene is TRBJ1-4, the V gene TRBV3-1 (or the pseudogene TRBV3-2); D gene uncertain. CDR3 length: 15 residues. The germline CDR1 and CDR2 sequences are LGHDT and YNNKEL (reference sequence). The V end was cut by 1 base, the J end by 5 bases, with 11 bases between. The CDR3 DNA reads TGTGCCAGCAGCCAAGGAAACAGTGAAAATGAAAAACTGTTTTTT. It is translated as CASSQGNSENEKLFF.

The chain joins TRBV28 to TRBJ1-5; TRBD1 is a possible D gene (5 bases). Germline values: CDR1 MDHEN, CDR2 SYDVKM. V was trimmed by 6 bases and J by 7 bases, leaving 19 bases between them. The CDR3 extends over 15 amino acids. Here the CDR3 DNA reads TGTGCCAGCAGAGTTTCGGCGGGACCGGGACAGCCCCAGCATTTT. It yields the protein CASRVSAGPGQPQHF.

The chain is built from TRBV6-4 and TRBJ1-6; a possible D gene is TRBD1 (5 bases). V was cut by 3 bases and J by 7 bases, with 16 bases left in between. In germline, CDR1 is MRHNA, CDR2 SNTAGT. This CDR3 contains 16 residues. The CDR3 loop is CASSEHGHSSNSPLHF. CDR3 DNA: TGTGCCAGCAGTGAACACGGACACTCGAGCAATTCACCCCTCCACTTT.

The chain carries TRBV19 and TRBJ1-2; no clear D. V was clipped by 4 bases and J by 7 bases, with 10 bases between them. The CDR3 spans 12 residues. Per the germline V gene, CDR1 is LNHDA and CDR2 is SQIVND (reference sequence). CDR3 loop: CASSRDTTGYTF. In DNA form, the CDR3 reads TGTGCCAGTAGTAGGGATACGACTGGCTACACCTTC.

The chain couples TRBV7-6 to TRBJ2-7; 12 positions match TRBD1. CDR1 and CDR2 (germline): SGHVS, FNYEAQ. V shed 0 bases and J 7 bases; nucleotides not matched to a gene: 4. The CDR3 consists of 15 residues. The CDR3 sequence is CASSLAGQGAGEQYF. As DNA, the CDR3 is TGTGCCAGCAGCTTAGCGGGACAGGGGGCCGGGGAGCAGTACTTC.

V and J are TRBV19 and TRBJ1-6, with 7 positions matching TRBD1. CDR3 length: 17 residues. Germline V gene sequence: CDR1 LNHDA, CDR2 SQIVND (reference sequence). Trimming removed 5 bases from V and 7 bases from J; junction bases left unmatched: 14. Here the CDR3 reads CASSGESTGPANSPLHF. For the CDR3, the DNA is TGTGCCAGTAGTGGAGAATCGACAGGGCCCGCCAATTCACCCCTCCACTTT.

V usage is TRBV6-5 and J usage is TRBJ1-2; a possible D gene is TRBD1 (5 bases). Trimming removed 5 bases from V and 8 bases from J, with 15 bases in between. CDR1 MNHEY and CDR2 SVGAGI come from the germline V gene. The CDR3 is 13 amino acids. This CDR3 is CASSQGRFAGYTF. For the CDR3, the DNA is TGTGCCAGCAGTCAGGGACGGTTCGCGGGCTACACCTTC.

The chain is built from TRBV7-8 and TRBJ2-5, with TRBD2 matching over 7 bases. CDR3 length: 16 amino acids. Germline V gene lookup returns CDR1 SGHVS and CDR2 FQNEAQ. V shed 5 bases and J 5 bases; nucleotides not matched to a gene: 14. As DNA, the CDR3 is TGTGCCAGCAGCCCCGGGTTCGGCGGGAGAGGCGAGACCCAGTACTTC. Its translation is CASSPGFGGRGETQYF. Using reference TRBV7-8 and TRBJ2-5 for the parts outside the CDR3, the full variable domain is GAGVSQSPRYKVAKRGQDVALRCDPISGHVSLFWYQQALGQGPEFLTYFQNEAQLDKSGLPSDRFFAERPEGSVSTLKIQRTQQEDSAVYLCASSPGFGGRGETQYFGPGTRLLVL.